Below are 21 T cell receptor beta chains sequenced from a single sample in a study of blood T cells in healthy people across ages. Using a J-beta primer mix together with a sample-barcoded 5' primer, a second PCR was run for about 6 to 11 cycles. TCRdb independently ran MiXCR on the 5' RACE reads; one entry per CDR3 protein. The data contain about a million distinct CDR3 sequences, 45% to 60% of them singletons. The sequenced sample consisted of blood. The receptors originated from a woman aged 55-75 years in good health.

Written as DNA, the CDR3 is TGTGCCAGCAGCTTAGTGCGGGAGGGTCGTTTGGTGTTCTTC. Amino acids: CASSLVREGRLVFF. J is TRBJ2-1 and V is TRBV7-2, with 9 bases fitting TRBD2. Trimming took 1 base from V and 15 from J; bases not matched to a gene: 10. Germline CDR1 is SGHTA and CDR2 is FQGNSA. The CDR3 loop spans 14 amino acids.

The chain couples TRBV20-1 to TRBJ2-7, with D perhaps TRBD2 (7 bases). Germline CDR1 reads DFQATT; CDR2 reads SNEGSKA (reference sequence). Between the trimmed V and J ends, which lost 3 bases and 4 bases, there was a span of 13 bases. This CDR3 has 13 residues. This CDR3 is CSARAEGGYEQYF. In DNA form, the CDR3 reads TGCAGTGCTAGGGCGGAGGGGGGGTACGAGCAGTACTTC.

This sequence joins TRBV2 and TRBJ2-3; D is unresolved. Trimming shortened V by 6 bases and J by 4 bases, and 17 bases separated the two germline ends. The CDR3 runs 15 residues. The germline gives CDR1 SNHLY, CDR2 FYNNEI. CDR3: CASRLSTPPSDTQYF. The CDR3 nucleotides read TGTGCCAGCAGGCTGAGCACCCCCCCCTCAGATACGCAGTATTTT.

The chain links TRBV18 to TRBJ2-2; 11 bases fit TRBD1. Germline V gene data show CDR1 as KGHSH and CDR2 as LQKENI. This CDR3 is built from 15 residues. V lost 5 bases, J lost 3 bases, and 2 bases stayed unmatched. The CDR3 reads CASSRTGGDTGELFF. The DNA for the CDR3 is TGTGCCAGCTCAAGGACAGGGGGCGACACCGGGGAGCTGTTTTTT.

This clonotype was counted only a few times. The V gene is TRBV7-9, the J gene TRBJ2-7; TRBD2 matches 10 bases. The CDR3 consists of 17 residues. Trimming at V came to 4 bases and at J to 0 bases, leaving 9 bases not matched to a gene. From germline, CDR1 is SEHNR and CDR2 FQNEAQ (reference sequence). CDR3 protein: CASSSLIGLAVSYEQYF. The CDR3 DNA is TGTGCCAGCAGCTCATTGATCGGACTAGCGGTCTCCTACGAGCAGTACTTC.

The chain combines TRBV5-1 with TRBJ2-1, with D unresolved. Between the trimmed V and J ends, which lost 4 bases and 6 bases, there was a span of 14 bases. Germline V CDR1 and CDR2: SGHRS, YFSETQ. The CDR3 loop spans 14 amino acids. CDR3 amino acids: CASSQAERSNEQFF. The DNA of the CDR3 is TGCGCCAGCAGCCAGGCAGAACGCAGCAATGAGCAGTTCTTC.

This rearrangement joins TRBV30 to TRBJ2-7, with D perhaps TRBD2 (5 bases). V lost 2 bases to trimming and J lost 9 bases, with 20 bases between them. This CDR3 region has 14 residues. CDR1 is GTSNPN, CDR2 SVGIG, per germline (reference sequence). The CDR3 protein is CAWSHTDPGLGQYF. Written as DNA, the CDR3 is TGTGCCTGGAGTCACACCGATCCCGGACTCGGGCAGTACTTC.

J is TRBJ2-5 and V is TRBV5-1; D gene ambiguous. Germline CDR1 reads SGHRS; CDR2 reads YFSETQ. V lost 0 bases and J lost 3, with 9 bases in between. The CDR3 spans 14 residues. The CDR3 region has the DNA TGCGCCAGCAGCTTGGAAGATTCTGAAGAGACCCAGTACTTC. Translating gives CASSLEDSEETQYF.

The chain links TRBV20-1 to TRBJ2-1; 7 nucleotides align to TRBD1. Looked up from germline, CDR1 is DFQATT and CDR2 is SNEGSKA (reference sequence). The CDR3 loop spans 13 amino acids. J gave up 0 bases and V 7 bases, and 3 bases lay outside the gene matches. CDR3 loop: CSVEGASYNEQFF. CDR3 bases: TGCAGTGTTGAGGGGGCCTCCTACAATGAGCAGTTCTTC.

CDR3 loop: CSASEPSGGVSEQFF. CDR3 coding DNA: TGCAGTGCTAGTGAACCTAGCGGGGGTGTTTCTGAGCAGTTCTTC. The genes are TRBV20-1 and TRBJ2-1; 10 nucleotides agree with TRBD2. V lost 3 bases to trimming and J lost 9 bases; unmatched junction nucleotides: 11. This CDR3 comprises 15 residues. Germline CDR1 is DFQATT and CDR2 is SNEGSKA (reference sequence).

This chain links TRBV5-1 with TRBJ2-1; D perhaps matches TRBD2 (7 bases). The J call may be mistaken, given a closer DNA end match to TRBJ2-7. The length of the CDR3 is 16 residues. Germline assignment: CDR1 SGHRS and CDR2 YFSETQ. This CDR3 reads CASSLGGGASYNEQYF. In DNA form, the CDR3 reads TGCGCCAGCAGCTTGGGAGGGGGGGCCTCCTACAATGAGCAGTACTTC.

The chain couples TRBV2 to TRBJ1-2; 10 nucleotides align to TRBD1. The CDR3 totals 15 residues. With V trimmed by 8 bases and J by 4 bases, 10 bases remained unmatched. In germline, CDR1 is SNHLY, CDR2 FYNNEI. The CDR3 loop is CASSRDRGPFYGYTF. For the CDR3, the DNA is TGTGCCAGCTCCCGGGACAGGGGACCATTCTATGGCTACACCTTC. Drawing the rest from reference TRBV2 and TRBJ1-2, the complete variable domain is EPEVTQTPSHQVTQMGQEVILRCVPISNHLYFYWYRQILGQKVEFLVSFYNNEISEKSEIFDDQFSVERPDGSNFTLKIRSTKLEDSAMYFCASSRDRGPFYGYTFGSGTRLTVV.

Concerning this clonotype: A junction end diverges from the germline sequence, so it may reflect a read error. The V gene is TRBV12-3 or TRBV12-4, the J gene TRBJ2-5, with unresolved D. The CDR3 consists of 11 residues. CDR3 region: CASRVTESQYF. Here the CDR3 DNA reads TGTGCCAGCCGAGTTACAGAGTCCCAGTACTTC.

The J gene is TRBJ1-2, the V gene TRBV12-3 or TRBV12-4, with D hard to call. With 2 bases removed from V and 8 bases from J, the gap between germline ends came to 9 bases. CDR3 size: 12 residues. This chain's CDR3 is CASSLSKNGYTF. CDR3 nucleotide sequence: TGTGCCAGCAGTTTAAGCAAAAACGGCTACACCTTC.

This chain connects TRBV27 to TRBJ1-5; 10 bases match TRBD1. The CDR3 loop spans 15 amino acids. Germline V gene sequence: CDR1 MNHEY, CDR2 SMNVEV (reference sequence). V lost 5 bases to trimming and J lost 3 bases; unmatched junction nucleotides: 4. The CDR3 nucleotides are TGTGCCAGCAGTGACAGGGGGCTGAACAATCAGCCCCAGCATTTT. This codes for CASSDRGLNNQPQHF.

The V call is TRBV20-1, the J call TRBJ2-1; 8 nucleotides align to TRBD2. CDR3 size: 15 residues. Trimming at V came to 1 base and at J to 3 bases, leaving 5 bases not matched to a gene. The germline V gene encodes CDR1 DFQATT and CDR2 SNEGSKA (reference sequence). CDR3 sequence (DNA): TGCAGTGCTAGAGGGAATAGCGGGATCTACAATGAGCAGTTCTTC. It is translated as CSARGNSGIYNEQFF.

The CDR3 protein is CASSYSKQGNYGYTF. The CDR3 nucleotides are TGTGCCAGCAGTTACTCGAAACAGGGAAACTATGGCTACACCTTC. The genes are TRBV6-5 and TRBJ1-2; the D gene is possibly TRBD1 (6 bases). The CDR3 spans 15 residues. V was pared by 0 bases and J by 2 bases, with 10 bases between. From germline, CDR1 is MNHEY and CDR2 SVGAGI.

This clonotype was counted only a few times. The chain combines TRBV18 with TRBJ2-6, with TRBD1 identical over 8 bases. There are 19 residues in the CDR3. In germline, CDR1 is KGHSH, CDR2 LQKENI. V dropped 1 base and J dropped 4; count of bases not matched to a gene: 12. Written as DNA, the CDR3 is TGTGCCAGCTCACCACGGGATGACAGGGGTCCATCCGGGGCCAACGTCCTGACTTTC. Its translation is CASSPRDDRGPSGANVLTF.

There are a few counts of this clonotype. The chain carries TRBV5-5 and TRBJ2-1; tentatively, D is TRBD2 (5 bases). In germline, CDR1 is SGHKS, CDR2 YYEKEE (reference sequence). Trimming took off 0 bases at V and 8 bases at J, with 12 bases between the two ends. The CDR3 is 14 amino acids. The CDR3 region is CASSLGLISYEQFF. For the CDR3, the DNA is TGTGCCAGCAGCTTGGGACTAATCTCTTATGAGCAGTTCTTC.

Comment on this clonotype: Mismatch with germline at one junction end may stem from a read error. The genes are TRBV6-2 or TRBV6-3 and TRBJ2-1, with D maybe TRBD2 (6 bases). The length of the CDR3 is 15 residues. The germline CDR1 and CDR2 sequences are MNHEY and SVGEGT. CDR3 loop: CAGSAHSGGINEQFF. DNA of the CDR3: TGTGCCGGCAGTGCTCATAGCGGAGGAATCAATGAGCAGTTCTTC.

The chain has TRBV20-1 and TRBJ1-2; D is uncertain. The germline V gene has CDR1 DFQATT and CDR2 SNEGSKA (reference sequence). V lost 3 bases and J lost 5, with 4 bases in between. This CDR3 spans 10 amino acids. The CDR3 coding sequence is TGCAGTGCTAGTTTGTATGGCTACACCTTC. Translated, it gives CSASLYGYTF.